This record looks at one TCR beta chain sequence and its context. The antigen remains undetermined. CDR1 is SGHRS and CDR2 is YFSETQ in the germline V gene. V was pared by 5 bases and J by 0 bases, with 9 bases between. The length of the CDR3 is 15 residues. These data come from a study of CD8 T cells in ankylosing spondylitis. Study-level results: Previous work reported some of these motif variants in the synovial fluid and blood of reactive arthritis. A TCR beta motif made of 7 to 9 highly homologous variants seemed typical of ankylosing spondylitis blood. Within matched ankylosing spondylitis synovial fluid, disease-linked clones were reportedly significantly enriched.

Using quantitative 5'-RACE with molecular barcodes, the authors made TCR beta libraries. TCRdb reanalysed the 5' RACE reads using MiXCR and keeps one entry per CDR3 protein. This sample has about 450,000 distinct CDR3 sequences, with more than 25% found just once. The TCR comes from a male donor with ankylosing spondylitis. Sequenced: blood, either unsorted or a sorted T cell fraction (not recorded which). J is TRBJ1-6 and V is TRBV5-1; D uncertain. CDR3 residues: CASSTLGSYNSPLHF. CDR3 coding DNA: TGCGCCAGCAGTACGTTAGGCTCCTATAATTCACCCCTCCACTTT.